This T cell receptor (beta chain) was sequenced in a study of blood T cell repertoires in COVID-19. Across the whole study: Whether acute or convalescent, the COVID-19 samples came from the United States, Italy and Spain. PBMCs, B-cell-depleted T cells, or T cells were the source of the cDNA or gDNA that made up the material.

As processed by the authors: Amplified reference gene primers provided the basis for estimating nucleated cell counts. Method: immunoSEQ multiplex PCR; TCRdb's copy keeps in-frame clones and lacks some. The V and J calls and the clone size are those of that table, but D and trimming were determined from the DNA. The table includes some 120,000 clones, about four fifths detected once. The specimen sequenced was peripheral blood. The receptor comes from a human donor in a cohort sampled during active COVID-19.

CDR3: CSVEGRADTIYF. The CDR3 DNA reads TGCAGCGTTGAAGGGAGAGCGGACACCATATATTTT. The J gene is TRBJ1-3, the V gene TRBV29-1; no reliable D call. Trimming took 1 base from V and 8 from J, leaving 9 bases between them. The CDR3 extends over 12 amino acids. The germline V gene has CDR1 SQVTM and CDR2 ANQGSEA.